This note documents a single TCR beta chain sequence. These data originate in a study of blood T cell repertoires in COVID-19. Study at large: Acute and convalescent COVID-19 specimens originated in the United States, Italy and Spain. Nucleic acid was either cDNA or gDNA, and it came from T cells, B-cell-depleted T cells, or PBMCs.

Per the authors' pipeline: Amplification with reference gene primers provided the estimates of nucleated cell counts. Only in-frame clones appear in the TCRdb table, and some are missing; sequencing was by immunoSEQ multiplex PCR. V and J calls plus clone size are reproduced from that table; the DNA served to infer D and trimming. The sample carries fewer than 150,000 clones, 84% recorded once. The receptor's source is a woman at least 80 years old in a cohort sampled during active or convalescent COVID-19. The sample comprised peripheral blood.

CDR3 protein: CASSLVNVFGYGYTF. DNA of the CDR3: TGTGCCAGCAGCTTAGTAAATGTGTTCGGCTATGGCTACACCTTC. The chain combines TRBV7-2 with TRBJ1-2; D unclear. The CDR3 extends over 15 amino acids. Germline V gene data show CDR1 as SGHTA and CDR2 as FQGNSA. The germline V and J ends were trimmed by 1 base and 4 bases, with 13 bases remaining between them.